This entry lists 25 T cell receptor beta chains sequenced from one sample in a study of siplizumab effects on memory and regulatory T cells. Only in-frame clones appear in the TCRdb table, and some are missing; sequencing was by immunoSEQ multiplex PCR. The table shows about 91,000 clones, with 93% occurring only once. Sequenced: CD8+ T cells sorted from blood. Receptors were obtained from a human donor in good health.

V and J are TRBV6-5 and TRBJ1-6; 12 bases align to TRBD1. From germline, CDR1 is MNHEY and CDR2 SVGAGI. V gave up 6 bases and J gave up 7 bases; unmatched junction bases: 4. This CDR3 spans 15 amino acids. The CDR3, as DNA: TGTGCCAGCAGCGGGACAGGGGGCCCGAATTCACCCCTCCACTTT. Amino acid sequence: CASSGTGGPNSPLHF.

The genes are TRBV15 and TRBJ1-4, with a tentative D call TRBD1 (6 bases). CDR1 and CDR2 from the germline V gene are LNHNV and YYDKDF (reference sequence). CDR3 length equals 15 residues. V gave up 1 base and J gave up 4 bases, with 10 bases separating them. The DNA of the CDR3 is TGTGCCACCAGCAGAGGGACAGCCAATAATGAAAAACTGTTTTTT. It specifies CATSRGTANNEKLFF.

The rearrangement uses TRBV6-1 and TRBJ2-3, with 7 bases aligning to TRBD1. V shed 6 bases and J 6 bases; nucleotides not matched to a gene: 9. The germline CDR1 and CDR2 sequences are MNHNS and SASEGT. CDR3 length equals 14 residues. CDR3: CASSPGTEVDTQYF. CDR3 DNA sequence: TGTGCCAGCAGCCCCGGGACAGAGGTGGATACGCAGTATTTT.

The genes are TRBV30 and TRBJ1-1; the D gene is possibly TRBD1 (5 bases). Per the germline V gene, CDR1 is GTSNPN and CDR2 is SVGIG (reference sequence). The CDR3 length is 13 residues. Deletions cut 0 bases from V and 6 bases from J, with 11 bases between. CDR3 sequence reads: CAWSVSGTSEAFF. CDR3 in DNA: TGTGCCTGGAGTGTATCCGGGACTTCTGAAGCTTTCTTT. The whole variable domain, remainder taken from reference TRBV30 and TRBJ1-1, is SQTIHQWPATLVQPVGSPLSLECTVEGTSNPNLYWYRQAAGRGLQLLFYSVGIGQISSEVPQNLSASRPQDRQFILSSKKLLLSDSGFYLCAWSVSGTSEAFFGQGTRLTVV.

The gene calls are TRBV7-9 and TRBJ2-1; D remains unclear. V lost 5 bases to trimming and J lost 8 bases, with 16 bases between them. This CDR3 has 14 residues. Per the germline V gene, CDR1 is SEHNR and CDR2 is FQNEAQ (reference sequence). DNA of the CDR3: TGTGCCAGCAGCCGATCCGGCTCCCAGGATGAGCAGTTCTTC. It encodes CASSRSGSQDEQFF.

The chain couples TRBV7-9 to TRBJ2-3; 10 bases align to TRBD1. V gave up 0 bases and J gave up 4 bases; unmatched junction bases: 13. CDR1 SEHNR and CDR2 FQNEAQ come from the germline V gene (reference sequence). The CDR3 covers 19 residues. CDR3 coding DNA: TGTGCCAGCAGCTTAGCGGGAAATTACGGGGACAGGGGTTCAGATACGCAGTATTTT. Translation: CASSLAGNYGDRGSDTQYF.

CDR3 coding DNA: TGTGCCAGCAGTCCAGGACAGGAGGGCCTGCCGAACACTGAAGCTTTCTTT. Translating gives CASSPGQEGLPNTEAFF. J is TRBJ1-1 and V is TRBV25-1; 7 nucleotides align to TRBD1. Losses at the gene ends were 5 bases for V and 1 base for J; bases not matched to a gene: 13. Germline lookup yields CDR1 MGHDK and CDR2 SYGVNS. This CDR3 is built from 17 residues.

This chain joins TRBV7-9 and TRBJ2-5; unclear D gene. The germline V gene has CDR1 SEHNR and CDR2 FQNEAQ (reference sequence). V lost 2 bases and J lost 5, with 9 bases in between. The CDR3 is 13 amino acids. The CDR3, as DNA: TGTGCCAGCAGCTTACCTGGGTGGGAGACCCAGTACTTC. This codes for CASSLPGWETQYF.

The chain carries TRBV27 and TRBJ2-3; D ambiguous. Germline assignment: CDR1 MNHEY and CDR2 SMNVEV (reference sequence). The V end lost 0 bases, the J end lost 0 bases, and 10 bases lay between the germline ends. The CDR3 consists of 16 residues. DNA of the CDR3: TGTGCCAGCAGTTTATCGGTCAGATCTAGCACAGATACGCAGTATTTT. It specifies CASSLSVRSSTDTQYF.

The genes are TRBV5-6 and TRBJ2-7; 8 bases line up with TRBD2. The CDR3 is 13 residues long. The germline V gene encodes CDR1 SGHDT and CDR2 YYEEEE. Trimming at V came to 1 base and at J to 6 bases, leaving 3 bases not matched to a gene. CDR3 DNA: TGTGCCAGCAGCTTGTTAGCGGGGAGCGAGCAGTACTTC. This gives the protein CASSLLAGSEQYF.

This sequence joins TRBV9 and TRBJ1-1; D perhaps matches TRBD1 (6 bases). The germline gives CDR1 SGDLS, CDR2 YYNGEE. The CDR3 extends over 15 amino acids. Trimming took 4 bases from V and 3 from J, leaving 16 bases between them. The CDR3 DNA sequence: TGTGCCAGCAGCACGGGGCCGGGGGGCTACACTGAAGCTTTCTTT. As protein: CASSTGPGGYTEAFF.

This chain uses TRBV2 with TRBJ2-5; D not certain. The V and J ends lost 4 bases and 1 base respectively, with 16 bases between them. This CDR3 contains 16 residues. Germline assignment: CDR1 SNHLY and CDR2 FYNNEI. The CDR3 DNA is TGTGCCAGCAGTGTATATCTAGGTCAGACCCAAGAGACCCAGTACTTC. It encodes CASSVYLGQTQETQYF.

The CDR3 reads CASSQRPWGGDNEQFF. The CDR3 DNA follows: TGTGCCAGCAGCCAAAGGCCTTGGGGAGGGGACAATGAGCAGTTCTTC. V and J are TRBV14 and TRBJ2-1; TRBD2 matches at 7 bases. With 2 bases clipped from V and 5 bases from J, the junction kept 9 bases outside the gene matches. This CDR3 contains 16 residues. The germline gives CDR1 SGHDN, CDR2 FVKESK.

V gene TRBV29-1 combines with J gene TRBJ2-1; D is ambiguous. V lost 0 bases, J lost 0 bases, and 6 bases lay in between. Germline V CDR1 and CDR2: SQVTM, ANQGSEA. The CDR3 is made up of 14 amino acids. The CDR3 DNA is TGCAGCGTTGAAGACGAGAGCTCCTACAATGAGCAGTTCTTC. Protein sequence: CSVEDESSYNEQFF.

The chain is built from TRBV2 and TRBJ1-6; D is possibly TRBD1 (5 bases). Trimming cost V 6 bases and J 8 bases, with 14 bases left between them. This CDR3 has 14 amino acids. Germline CDR1 reads SNHLY; CDR2 reads FYNNEI. The chain's CDR3 is CASRGEDGDSPLHF. The DNA for the CDR3 is TGTGCCAGCAGAGGGGAGGATGGGGATTCACCCCTCCACTTT.

V gene TRBV19 combines with J gene TRBJ1-1; no firm D call. In germline, CDR1 is LNHDA, CDR2 SQIVND (reference sequence). The CDR3 has 13 residues. Between the trimmed V and J ends, which lost 2 bases and 1 base, there was a span of 5 bases. The CDR3 coding sequence is TGTGCCAGTAGTATAATGGGGAACACTGAAGCTTTCTTT. Its protein is CASSIMGNTEAFF.

The chain uses TRBV28 and TRBJ1-2; 7 positions agree with TRBD1. Trimming cost V 5 bases and J 3 bases; bases outside gene matches: 6. Germline CDR1 is MDHEN and CDR2 is SYDVKM. The length of the CDR3 is 14 residues. In DNA form, the CDR3 reads TGTGCCAGCAGTGAACAGGGGAGGGACTATGGCTACACCTTC. It specifies CASSEQGRDYGYTF.

The chain carries TRBV27 and TRBJ2-7, with 9 bases matching TRBD2. The CDR3 length is 12 residues. Germline lookup yields CDR1 MNHEY and CDR2 SMNVEV (reference sequence). The CDR3 loop reads CKSGTSSYEQYF. The CDR3 DNA reads TGTAAAAGTGGGACTAGCAGCTACGAGCAGTACTTC.

The chain carries TRBV4-1 and TRBJ2-5; 9 positions agree with TRBD2. Germline V CDR1 and CDR2: MGHRA, YSYEKL. With 1 base clipped from V and 4 bases from J, the junction kept 7 bases outside the gene matches. This CDR3 region has 16 residues. As DNA, the CDR3 is TGCGCCAGCAGCCAAGGTGGGACTAGCCTTGTAGAGACCCAGTACTTC. This translates into CASSQGGTSLVETQYF.

This chain uses TRBV5-6 with TRBJ1-5, with 10 bases fitting TRBD1. Germline CDR1 and CDR2: SGHDT and YYEEEE. This CDR3 is built from 14 residues. V shed 3 bases and J 6 bases; nucleotides not matched to a gene: 3. The CDR3 DNA sequence: TGTGCCAGCAGCTATGGGACAGGGGTTCAGCCCCAGCATTTT. This sequence encodes CASSYGTGVQPQHF. Full variable domain (rest looked up from reference TRBV5-6 and TRBJ1-5): DAGVTQSPTHLIKTRGQQVTLRCSPKSGHDTVSWYQQALGQGPQFIFQYYEEEERQRGNFPDRFSGHQFPNYSSELNVNALLLGDSALYLCASSYGTGVQPQHFGDGTRLSIL.

The chain recombines TRBV6-5 with TRBJ2-7, with D tentatively TRBD1 (6 bases). Germline-derived CDR1 and CDR2 are MNHEY and SVGAGI. The CDR3 is made up of 14 amino acids. Trimming took off 0 bases at V and 7 bases at J, with 13 bases between the two ends. The CDR3 DNA follows: TGTGCCAGCAGTTACTCGGCCAGGGGACAAGAGCAGTACTTC. As protein: CASSYSARGQEQYF.

The chain is built from TRBV19 and TRBJ2-1, with a possible D match to TRBD1 (7 bases). V gave up 2 bases and J gave up 4 bases, with 18 bases separating them. Germline CDR1 and CDR2: LNHDA and SQIVND (reference sequence). The CDR3 is 17 amino acids. CDR3 residues: CASSIIGGTALYNEQFF. DNA for the CDR3: TGTGCCAGTAGTATAATTGGAGGGACAGCCCTTTACAATGAGCAGTTCTTC.

This rearrangement joins TRBV19 to TRBJ2-6; TRBD2 might be the D (5 bases). V was clipped by 7 bases and J by 1 base, with 11 bases between them. Germline V CDR1 and CDR2: LNHDA, SQIVND (reference sequence). The CDR3 length is 15 residues. The CDR3 DNA reads as TGTGCCAGTACCCGGGGTGGTTCTGGGGCCAACGTCCTGACTTTC. It codes for CASTRGGSGANVLTF.

The rearrangement links TRBV28 to TRBJ1-5; D gene uncertain. Germline CDR1 reads MDHEN; CDR2 reads SYDVKM. V was pared by 3 bases and J by 5 bases, with 11 bases between. This CDR3 comprises 14 residues. In DNA, the CDR3 is TGTGCCAGCAGTTTCCGTGGCAATGATCAGCCCCAGCATTTT. This sequence encodes CASSFRGNDQPQHF.

The V and J genes are TRBV9 and TRBJ2-3, with 9 bases fitting TRBD2. In germline, CDR1 is SGDLS, CDR2 YYNGEE. The CDR3 runs 15 residues. Germline trimming cut 0 bases from V and 4 bases from J; bases unmatched to any gene: 3. In nucleotides, the CDR3 is TGTGCCAGCAGCGTAGGCGGGGGGGTGGCAGATACGCAGTATTTT. It is translated as CASSVGGGVADTQYF.